The entry below gives a single T cell receptor beta chain sequence along with its context. Its antigen is currently not known. Base-call qualities are not available, and no considerably larger clone is one nucleotide away. This entry belongs to a study of blood T cell repertoires in COVID-19 (TCRdb year 2020). Some background on the complete study: Collaborator samples came from the United States, Italy and Spain and covered acute and convalescent phases of COVID-19. Where available, HLA class I and class II types were taken from metadata supplied by the sample provider and were not determined by assay-based typing. The sample metadata nearly always contained a de-identified subject ID, COVID-19 status, age in years and sex. Subjects who had been exposed to COVID-19, were actively infected with it, or had recovered from it provided the deeply sampled blood TCRbeta repertoires that made up the dataset. The material from the prospective study consisted of cDNA or gDNA derived from T cells, B-cell-depleted T cells, or PBMCs. Samples were obtained from the ongoing ImmuneRACE study (first 160 participants) and from 1,254 subjects provided by 6 global collaborators. The repertoires were released in a freely available public database intended as a resource for research on the immune response to SARS-CoV-2. The paper's findings and limits, for the study overall: How much clinical and demographic metadata was included differed by source and by participant, and the metadata was provided uncurated.

The immunoSEQ Assay, a bias-controlled multiplex PCR, was used to amplify TCRbeta CDR3 regions from genomic DNA. Per the authors' processing: Within the assay, amplification of reference gene primers was used to estimate how many nucleated cells each sample contained. Sequence reads were collapsed and filtered to measure the absolute abundance of every unique TCRbeta CDR3 rearrangement. For each sample, productive Simpson clonality was calculated as the square root of Simpson's diversity index across productive rearrangements. Not all clones reach the TCRdb copy of this immuneACCESS table, which keeps in-frame sequences only. Checked studies attribute under half of the gap to unresolved V genes and leave the rest unexplained. V, J and clone size are those of that table, while D and trimming were read from the DNA. This sample has approximately 300,000 clones in its table, and 90% of those were observed once. Jointly, the top ten make up 3.9% of the sample.

Participants in the prospective study were enrolled through a virtual design, were aged roughly 18 to 90 years, and lived in fewer than 30 United States geographic areas. Cohort assignment in the prospective study relied on participant-reported clinical history from a screening survey and a study questionnaire. Exposed participants were defined as having been in contact with someone with a PCR-confirmed or clinician-diagnosed COVID-19 case within 2 weeks of study entry. Mobile phlebotomists in the prospective study collected whole blood, serum and a nasopharyngeal or oropharyngeal swab from every participant. Prospective study participants could optionally give additional blood draws and questionnaires over an approximately 2-month period. Prospective study blood samples were shipped either frozen or at room temperature before DNA extraction. For CDR1 and CDR2, the germline V gene lists KGHDR and SFDVKD. The junction carries 11 bases between V and J, which are trimmed by 9 bases and 0 bases respectively. The CDR3 spans 14 residues, from the cysteine through the phenylalanine. Only the CDR3 portion is preserved as DNA: 42 bases, with reading frame beginning at the first base.

Sequenced input: PBMCs or T cells enriched from blood (not recorded which). This sequence was found in a woman aged 25 to 45 who had been exposed to COVID-19. The sequence is built from TRBV24-1 and TRBJ1-3, with the D gene call left open. In nucleotides, the sequence is TGTGCCACCGATCCGGTTCGCTCTGGAAACACCATATATTTT. This yields the protein CATDPVRSGNTIYF.